The 28 T cell receptor beta chains below were found in one sample sequenced in a study of T-cell reconstitution after alpha-beta-depleted transplantation in children. Unique molecular identifiers were used to barcode this TCRbeta library. TCRdb re-called the PCR reads through MiXCR, storing one row per CDR3 protein. The table has 250,000 to 300,000 distinct CDR3 sequences, 10% seen once. The sequences come from PBMCs, collected before TCRalphabeta/CD19-depleted stem cell transplant. These TCRs come from a boy under three years old with acute myeloid leukemia, due to receive a stem cell transplant.

A note on this clonotype: This may arise from a read error, as a much more abundant clone is one base away. The chain combines TRBV7-6 with TRBJ1-2; TRBD1 aligns across 12 bases. Per the germline V gene, CDR1 is SGHVS and CDR2 is FNYEAQ. The CDR3 length is 14 residues. CDR3 in DNA: TGTGCCAGCAGCCCGGGACAGGGGGCGGATGGCTACATCTTC. Its translation: CASSPGQGADGYIF.

The rearrangement joins TRBV14 to TRBJ2-5; D perhaps matches TRBD2 (5 bases). In germline, CDR1 is SGHDN, CDR2 FVKESK. The length of the CDR3 is 14 residues. The germline V and J ends were trimmed by 4 bases and 1 base, with 10 bases remaining between them. The CDR3 DNA reads as TGTGCCAGCAGCCCCCCGGACTCCCAAGAGACCCAGTACTTC. Translation gives CASSPPDSQETQYF.

This clonotype was seen only once. A much larger clone differs by one base, so this may be a read error. V gene TRBV12-3 or TRBV12-4 combines with J gene TRBJ2-1, with a tentative D call TRBD2 (5 bases). The CDR3 loop spans 11 amino acids. CDR3 sequence reads: CVARRDNEQFF. CDR3 sequence (DNA): TGTGTCGCAAGGCGGGACAATGAGCAGTTCTTC.

This chain links TRBV7-6 with TRBJ1-1; 8 nucleotides agree with TRBD1. Germline CDR1 SGHVS, CDR2 FNYEAQ. V shed 1 base and J 3 bases; nucleotides not matched to a gene: 13. The CDR3 spans 18 residues. The CDR3 bases are TGTGCCAGCAGCTTAGTGGCAGGGGGCTTTGGTTGGGACACTGAAGCTTTCTTT. Translation: CASSLVAGGFGWDTEAFF.

This chain links TRBV10-2 with TRBJ2-5; 9 positions match TRBD1. Trimming took 9 bases from V and 0 from J; bases not matched to a gene: 5. From germline, CDR1 is WSHSY and CDR2 SAAADI. This CDR3 comprises 14 residues. CDR3 sequence reads: CASPGQGYQETQYF. CDR3 in DNA: TGCGCCAGTCCCGGACAGGGGTACCAAGAGACCCAGTACTTC.

This clonotype was observed a few times. V gene TRBV29-1 combines with J gene TRBJ2-7; maybe TRBD1 (6 bases). With 0 bases removed from V and 2 bases from J, the gap between germline ends came to 14 bases. Germline CDR1 SQVTM, CDR2 ANQGSEA. CDR3 length: 15 amino acids. The CDR3 DNA reads as TGCAGCGTTGAAGATCGAGAGACAGGAACCTACGAGCAGTACTTC. Translation gives CSVEDRETGTYEQYF.

The chain links TRBV28 to TRBJ2-7, with D uncertain. CDR3 size: 14 residues. Germline values: CDR1 MDHEN, CDR2 SYDVKM. V shed 1 base and J shed 0 bases, with 7 bases lying between them. The CDR3 loop reads CASSLYLSSYEQYF. CDR3 in DNA: TGTGCCAGCAGTTTATACCTAAGCTCCTACGAGCAGTACTTC. Combining the CDR3 with reference TRBV28 and TRBJ2-7 gives the whole variable domain DVKVTQSSRYLVKRTGEKVFLECVQDMDHENMFWYRQDPGLGLRLIYFSYDVKMKEKGDIPEGYSVSREKKERFSLILESASTNQTSMYLCASSLYLSSYEQYFGPGTRLTVT.

This clonotype occurred many times. The chain is built from TRBV28 and TRBJ2-4; TRBD1 is a possible D gene (5 bases). Germline CDR1 and CDR2: MDHEN and SYDVKM. This CDR3 has 13 residues. Trimming removed 5 bases from V and 5 bases from J, with 10 bases in between. Here the CDR3 reads CASSLPRENIQYF. CDR3 sequence (DNA): TGTGCCAGCAGTCTCCCCAGGGAAAACATTCAGTACTTC.

This sequence joins TRBV5-5 and TRBJ2-7; 7 bases match TRBD1. In germline, CDR1 is SGHKS, CDR2 YYEKEE (reference sequence). The CDR3 is 16 amino acids. The V segment lost 1 base and the J segment 6 bases; nucleotides outside the gene matches: 13. The CDR3 nucleotides are TGTGCCAGCAGCTTGTTTCGGTCAGACAGGGCACTCGAGCAGTACTTC. It is translated as CASSLFRSDRALEQYF.

This clonotype was picked up many times. V usage is TRBV5-1 and J usage is TRBJ2-5; D is possibly TRBD2 (6 bases). Germline CDR1 reads SGHRS; CDR2 reads YFSETQ. V was cut by 0 bases and J by 4 bases, with 13 bases left in between. The CDR3 spans 15 residues. CDR3 sequence (DNA): TGCGCCAGCAGCTTGGGCGGGACGGCCAGAGAGACCCAGTACTTC. Its translation: CASSLGGTARETQYF.

This clonotype was found many times. V is TRBV7-2 and J is TRBJ1-3; D ambiguous. Germline assignment: CDR1 SGHTA and CDR2 FQGNSA. V lost 10 bases, J lost 0 bases, and 10 bases lay in between. This CDR3 comprises 13 residues. The CDR3 nucleotides are TGTGCCACCGCCGCCACCTCTGGAAACACCATATATTTT. Its translation is CATAATSGNTIYF.

This clonotype was detected ten times or more. This chain uses TRBV20-1 with TRBJ2-1; 12 bases line up with TRBD2. The CDR3 spans 16 residues. Germline trimming cut 0 bases from V and 7 bases from J; bases unmatched to any gene: 7. The germline CDR1 and CDR2 sequences are DFQATT and SNEGSKA (reference sequence). CDR3 bases: TGCAGTGCTAGAGATTACCTAGCGGGGGGGCCGAATGAGCAGTTCTTC. Protein sequence: CSARDYLAGGPNEQFF.

The sample holds many counts of this clonotype. The J gene is TRBJ1-1, the V gene TRBV7-8; D unclear. The germline V and J ends were trimmed by 2 bases and 0 bases, with 10 bases remaining between them. The CDR3 totals 15 residues. Germline-derived CDR1 and CDR2 are SGHVS and FQNEAQ. The CDR3 loop is CASSLNIRVNTEAFF. In DNA form, the CDR3 reads TGTGCCAGCAGCTTAAATATCCGGGTGAACACTGAAGCTTTCTTT.

There are a few counts of this clonotype. As DNA, the CDR3 is TGCGCCAGCAGCTTGGGCGAAGGTACCCAGTACTTC. Residues: CASSLGEGTQYF. V and J are TRBV5-1 and TRBJ2-5; no definite D call. The CDR3 contains 12 residues. Germline CDR1 and CDR2: SGHRS and YFSETQ. V gave up 0 bases and J gave up 8 bases, with 8 bases separating them. The whole variable domain, remainder taken from reference TRBV5-1 and TRBJ2-5, is KAGVTQTPRYLIKTRGQQVTLSCSPISGHRSVSWYQQTPGQGLQFLFEYFSETQRNKGNFPGRFSGRQFSNSRSEMNVSTLELGDSALYLCASSLGEGTQYFGPGTRLLVL.

This clonotype occurred many times. The CDR3 region has the DNA TGTGCCAGCAGCCGGACTAGCGGGCCAGTGTTAGGGGGGAATGAGCAGTTCTTC. Its protein is CASSRTSGPVLGGNEQFF. This chain links TRBV7-6 with TRBJ2-1, with 11 nucleotides matching TRBD2. Losses at the gene ends were 5 bases for V and 7 bases for J; bases not matched to a gene: 16. The CDR3 totals 18 residues. Germline values: CDR1 SGHVS, CDR2 FNYEAQ.

This clonotype has only a few counts. The rearrangement links TRBV28 to TRBJ2-7, with 9 bases lining up with TRBD1. Germline CDR1 MDHEN, CDR2 SYDVKM. This CDR3 has 15 amino acids. With V trimmed by 4 bases and J by 2 bases, 6 bases remained unmatched. CDR3 coding DNA: TGTGCCAGCAGTTACCCCGGGACAGGGACCTACGAGCAGTACTTC. Its protein is CASSYPGTGTYEQYF.

This chain uses TRBV2 with TRBJ2-1; D perhaps matches TRBD2 (5 bases). Germline loops: CDR1 SNHLY, CDR2 FYNNEI. This CDR3 spans 18 amino acids. V lost 10 bases to trimming and J lost 5 bases, with 30 bases between them. CDR3 protein: CAICFRVVTIQLDNEQFF. The CDR3 nucleotides read TGTGCCATCTGTTTCCGGGTCGTGACTATACAACTTGACAATGAGCAGTTCTTC.

This clonotype was seen a handful of times. The V and J genes are TRBV7-3 and TRBJ2-2, with no clear D. The length of the CDR3 is 15 residues. Germline lookup yields CDR1 SGHTA and CDR2 FQGTGA. Deletions cut 0 bases from V and 1 base from J, with 6 bases between. CDR3 nucleotides: TGTGCCAGCAGCTTAACGACGGGGAACACCGGGGAGCTGTTTTTT. Translating it yields CASSLTTGNTGELFF.

The sample holds a few counts of this clonotype. The chain carries TRBV12-3 or TRBV12-4 and TRBJ2-7; 9 bases are shared with TRBD1. The CDR3 spans 14 residues. V was pared by 6 bases and J by 5 bases, with 8 bases of the junction left unmatched. CDR3 region: CASSLGQGIDEQYF. The DNA for the CDR3 is TGTGCCAGCAGCTTGGGACAGGGAATCGACGAGCAGTACTTC.

The table lists this clonotype with a few counts. The chain recombines TRBV12-3 or TRBV12-4 with TRBJ2-2; 7 positions agree with TRBD2. The CDR3 consists of 15 residues. Losses at the gene ends were 7 bases for V and 4 bases for J; bases not matched to a gene: 9. The CDR3 region has the DNA TGTGCCAGCACTCCACGGGTAGCGGGCACCGGGGAGCTGTTTTTT. Translating it yields CASTPRVAGTGELFF.

In its sample, this clonotype was seen many times. The V call is TRBV12-3 or TRBV12-4, the J call TRBJ1-4; 7 positions agree with TRBD1. The CDR3 covers 15 residues. V lost 5 bases to trimming and J lost 5 bases; unmatched junction nucleotides: 8. The CDR3 reads CASSPRDRTNEKLFF. DNA for the CDR3: TGTGCCAGCAGTCCACGGGACAGAACAAATGAAAAACTGTTTTTT.

This clonotype has a count of ten or more. The V call is TRBV6-5, the J call TRBJ1-2, with 8 bases matching TRBD1. The germline V gene has CDR1 MNHEY and CDR2 SVGAGI. CDR3 size: 13 residues. With V trimmed by 1 base and J by 7 bases, 2 bases remained unmatched. DNA for the CDR3: TGTGCCAGCAGTTACTTGGGGACAGGTGGCTACACCTTC. Protein sequence: CASSYLGTGGYTF.

This clonotype has only a few counts. The chain joins TRBV28 to TRBJ2-7, with 7 bases fitting TRBD2. The CDR3 has 15 residues. The V gene end was trimmed by 3 bases and the J gene end by 6 bases; junction bases not matched to a gene: 11. Per the germline V gene, CDR1 is MDHEN and CDR2 is SYDVKM. As DNA, the CDR3 is TGTGCCAGCAGTTTGCCCGGGGGGTCTCTCGCCGAGCAGTACTTC. Translating gives CASSLPGGSLAEQYF.

This clonotype showed up many times. The rearrangement uses TRBV20-1 and TRBJ1-2, with a tentative D call TRBD1 (5 bases). The length of the CDR3 is 11 residues. Germline lookup yields CDR1 DFQATT and CDR2 SNEGSKA (reference sequence). Between the trimmed V and J ends, which lost 7 bases and 4 bases, there was a span of 10 bases. The CDR3 sequence: CSDRDGYGYTF. The CDR3 bases are TGCAGTGACCGGGACGGCTATGGCTACACCTTC.

In its sample, this clonotype was seen many times. The rearrangement uses TRBV12-3 or TRBV12-4 and TRBJ1-3, with D tentatively TRBD1 (5 bases). V lost 6 bases and J lost 2, with 11 bases in between. The CDR3 sequence is 14 residues long. The CDR3 here is CASSHLGAGNTIYF. Written as DNA, the CDR3 is TGTGCCAGCAGCCATCTGGGGGCTGGAAACACCATATATTTT.

Remarks on this clonotype: Just one base apart from a much larger clone, this may be a read error. The CDR3 region has the DNA TGTGCCACCAGCTTAGATTGGAGGTTGCGAGAGACCCAGTACTTC. It yields the protein CATSLDWRLRETQYF. The V call is TRBV7-8, the J call TRBJ2-5, with D maybe TRBD2 (5 bases). Germline V gene sequence: CDR1 SGHVS, CDR2 FQNEAQ. The CDR3 totals 15 residues.

In its sample, this clonotype was seen many times. The chain couples TRBV7-8 to TRBJ1-1, with a possible D match to TRBD1 (5 bases). Trimming took off 5 bases at V and 4 bases at J, with 20 bases between the two ends. Germline assignment: CDR1 SGHVS and CDR2 FQNEAQ. The CDR3 length is 16 residues. CDR3 nucleotide sequence: TGTGCCAGCAGCCACTACTACGGGGCCCGTGGCACTGAAGCTTTCTTT. It specifies CASSHYYGARGTEAFF.

This clonotype was picked up a small number of times. The chain employs TRBV10-3 and TRBJ2-5, with 8 nucleotides matching TRBD1. This CDR3 comprises 13 residues. With 7 bases clipped from V and 2 bases from J, the junction kept 3 bases outside the gene matches. From germline, CDR1 is ENHRY and CDR2 SYGVKD. The CDR3 nucleotides are TGTGCCATCAAACGGGACAGGCAAGAGACCCAGTACTTC. Protein: CAIKRDRQETQYF.